Listed below are T cell receptor beta chains from one sample, sequenced in a study of metastatic and nonmetastatic thyroid tumors. Using MiXCR, TCRdb reanalyzed the PCR reads. Among roughly 40,000 clones listed, around an eighth were seen once. Input material: blood. The source of these receptors is a male donor with papillary thyroid cancer or a benign thyroid nodule (not recorded which). Some clones in this sample may be carry-over from other donors' samples. The CDR3 runs from the conserved cysteine through the conserved F or W. D genes are given only for firm matches. Only part of the rows carry a size: once, few, many, or a class if the clone is expanded.

. TRBJ2-3 TRBV28 many CASSPDYGGGQSTDTQYF TGTGCCAGCAGTCCGGACTATGGGGGCGGCCAGAGCACAGATACGCAGTATTTT
TRBD1 TRBJ2-1 TRBV9 many CASSPQGDSYNEQFF TGTGCCAGCAGCCCACAGGGGGACTCCTACAATGAGCAGTTCTTC
. TRBJ2-6 TRBV20-1 many CSAPSEGGSGANVLTF TGCAGTGCTCCCTCAGAGGGGGGATCCGGGGCCAACGTCCTGACTTTC
TRBD2 TRBJ2-3 TRBV9 many CASSSGLATTDTQYF TGTGCCAGCAGCTCTGGACTAGCGACCACAGATACGCAGTATTTT
TRBD1 TRBJ2-2 TRBV10-3 many CAISPGQGAGELFF TGTGCCATCAGCCCGGGACAGGGGGCCGGGGAGCTGTTTTTT
TRBD1 TRBJ2-2 TRBV9 many CASSVGQGIRELFF TGTGCCAGCAGCGTAGGACAGGGTATAAGGGAGCTGTTTTTT
TRBD1 TRBJ1-5 TRBV6-1 many CASKRGQGSNQPQHF TGTGCCAGCAAACGCGGACAGGGTTCCAATCAGCCCCAGCATTTT
TRBD1 TRBJ2-2 TRBV4-1 many CASSHPMGTGGTGELFF TGCGCCAGCAGCCATCCCATGGGGACAGGGGGGACCGGGGAGCTGTTTTTT
. TRBJ1-3 TRBV28 medium-sized CASSLRGNTIYF TGTGCCAGCAGTTTAAGGGGAAACACCATATATTTT
. TRBJ1-2 TRBV11-2 . CASSLGPGAYGYTF TGTGCCAGCAGCCTAGGGCCAGGTGCCTATGGCTACACCTTC
TRBD2 TRBJ2-5 TRBV20-1 many CSASQTSEGTQYF TGCAGTGCTAGCCAAACTAGCGAGGGGACCCAGTACTTC
TRBD2 TRBJ2-7 TRBV28 medium-sized CASSLAASSYEQYF TGTGCCAGTTCTCTAGCGGCAAGCTCCTACGAGCAGTACTTC
. TRBJ1-1 TRBV4-3 many CASSQDKGLGTEAFF TGCGCCAGCAGCCAAGATAAGGGTCTCGGCACTGAAGCTTTCTTT
. TRBJ1-2 TRBV27 . CASSVGEGGGYGYTF TGTGCCAGCAGCGTAGGGGAGGGGGGAGGATATGGCTACACCTTC
. TRBJ1-6 TRBV12-3/TRBV12-4 few CASATSSHNSPLHF TGTGCCAGCGCGACGAGCTCCCATAATTCACCCCTCCACTTT
. TRBJ2-4 TRBV28 many CASSLWGGAKRNIQYF TGTGCCAGCAGTTTATGGGGGGGGGCGAAGAGAAACATTCAGTACTTC
TRBD1 TRBJ2-3 TRBV7-6 many CASSPGTGYTDTQYF TGTGCCAGCAGCCCCGGGACAGGATACACAGATACGCAGTATTTT
. TRBJ2-1 TRBV5-4 . CASSNPGLPSNEQFF TGTGCCAGCAGCAACCCGGGACTCCCGTCCAATGAGCAGTTCTTC
TRBD1 TRBJ2-3 TRBV28 few CASRSSTGEADTQYF TGTGCCAGCAGGTCCAGTACAGGGGAAGCAGATACGCAGTATTTT
. TRBJ1-3 TRBV6-6 many CASSYQIGGSGNTIYF TGTGCCAGCAGTTACCAAATCGGGGGGTCTGGAAACACCATATATTTT
. TRBJ1-1 TRBV19 few CSSSILGANTEAFF TGTTCCAGTAGTATACTGGGTGCCAACACTGAAGCTTTCTTT
. TRBJ2-7 TRBV20-1 many CSAPGTYEQYF TGCAGTGCTCCCGGAACCTACGAGCAGTACTTC
. TRBJ1-5 TRBV18 . CASSLTAASNQPQHF TGTGCCAGCTCCCTCACAGCGGCTAGCAATCAGCCCCAGCATTTT
. TRBJ1-6 TRBV10-1 many CDPSPLHF TGCGATCCCTCACCCCTCCACTTT
TRBD1 TRBJ1-6 TRBV19 . CASSGTANNSPLHF TGTGCCAGTAGCGGGACAGCGAATAATTCACCCCTCCACTTT
TRBD1 TRBJ1-5 TRBV20-1 many CSATGTGFSNQPQHF TGCAGTGCAACCGGGACAGGATTTAGCAATCAGCCCCAGCATTTT
. TRBJ1-1 TRBV28 many CASSFSGFTEAFF TGTGCCAGCAGTTTCTCGGGGTTCACTGAAGCTTTCTTT
TRBD1 TRBJ2-7 TRBV27 medium-sized CASSIRQGLYEQYF TGTGCCAGCAGTATTCGACAGGGGCTCTACGAGCAGTACTTC
. TRBJ2-7 TRBV11-1 many CASSSTSYEQYF TGTGCCAGCAGCTCGACGAGCTACGAGCAGTACTTC
. TRBJ2-7 TRBV13 many CASSLTQGGEQYF TGTGCCAGCAGCTTAACACAGGGTGGAGAGCAGTACTTC
. TRBJ2-4 TRBV20-1 few CSARDMRGIAKNIQYF TGCAGTGCTAGAGATATGAGGGGGATAGCCAAAAACATTCAGTACTTC
. TRBJ2-3 TRBV7-2 . CASSFPRDRDTQYF TGTGCCAGCAGCTTCCCCCGGGACCGAGATACGCAGTATTTT
. TRBJ2-1 TRBV7-9 few CASSLALVYNEQFF TGTGCCAGCAGCTTAGCTTTGGTGTACAATGAGCAGTTCTTC
. TRBJ1-4 TRBV19 many CASSGDGEKLFF TGTGCCAGTAGTGGGGACGGTGAAAAACTGTTTTTT
TRBD1 TRBJ1-1 TRBV7-9 many CASSLGDRANTEAFF TGTGCCAGCAGCTTAGGGGACAGGGCGAACACTGAAGCTTTCTTT
TRBD2 TRBJ2-5 TRBV3-1 few CASSQVAGVGETQYF TGTGCCAGCAGCCAAGTAGCGGGAGTTGGAGAGACCCAGTACTTC
. TRBJ2-5 TRBV9 many CASSAPSGETQYF TGTGCCAGCAGCGCCCCTTCCGGGGAGACCCAGTACTTC
. TRBJ1-4 TRBV7-9 many CEVLANEKLFF TGTGAGGTTTTGGCTAATGAAAAACTGTTTTTT
TRBD1 TRBJ1-2 TRBV28 medium-sized CASSLGTGIVYGYTF TGTGCCAGCAGTTTGGGGACAGGGATCGTCTATGGCTACACCTTC
. TRBJ2-5 TRBV12-3/TRBV12-4 few CASSFTGTWGGETQYF TGTGCCAGCAGTTTCACCGGTACATGGGGCGGAGAGACCCAGTACTTC
TRBD2 TRBJ2-3 TRBV10-3 . CAISESGLAGGLRDTQYF TGTGCCATCAGTGAGTCGGGACTAGCGGGAGGGCTGAGAGATACGCAGTATTTT
. TRBJ2-1 TRBV4-3 many CASSQVRLAYNEQFF TGCGCCAGCAGCCAAGTCAGGCTAGCCTACAATGAGCAGTTCTTC
TRBD1 TRBJ1-1 TRBV11-1 many CASSSPRGQGETEAFF TGTGCCAGCAGCTCTCCTAGGGGACAGGGGGAAACTGAAGCTTTCTTT
. TRBJ2-1 TRBV12-3/TRBV12-4 many CASSLGLSSYNGQFF TGTGCCAGCAGTTTGGGGCTTAGCTCCTACAATGGGCAGTTCTTC
TRBD2 TRBJ2-5 TRBV6-1 many CASSELAGHQETQYF TGTGCCAGCAGTGAACTAGCGGGGCACCAAGAGACCCAGTACTTC
. TRBJ2-7 TRBV14 many CASSQDRAGQYF TGTGCCAGCAGCCAAGATAGGGCAGGGCAGTACTTC